Listed below are T cell receptor beta chains from one sample, sequenced in a study of radiation and T cells in renal cell carcinoma. This table comes from immunoSEQ multiplex PCR, and its TCRdb copy is limited to in-frame clones, with some not included. The repertoire has roughly 80,000 clones, around four fifths of them found once; the top ten carry 2% to 3%. Sequenced material: blood, taken from a patient whose treatment included radiotherapy and nephrectomy. The receptors originated from a woman aged 60-75 years with renal cell carcinoma. Each CDR3 is given with its conserved first and last residue. D genes are given only for firm matches. Size tells how often a clone was seen (once, few, many) or the class of an expanded clone, and some rows leave it out.

J gene,V gene,D gene,clone size,CDR3 DNA,CDR3 protein
TRBJ1-2,TRBV19,TRBD1,-,TGTGCCAGTAGTTCCGGGACAGTCTATGGCTACACCTTC,CASSSGTVYGYTF
TRBJ1-2,TRBV5-4,TRBD1,-,TGTGCCAGCAGCTGGGGACAGACCAACTATGGCTACACCTTC,CASSWGQTNYGYTF
TRBJ1-2,TRBV19,-,-,TGTGCCAGTAGTACAGGACTCCTGAACGGCTACACCTTC,CASSTGLLNGYTF
TRBJ2-5,TRBV5-1,TRBD2,-,TGCGCCAGCAGCCTGACCGGGACTACGCAAGAGACCCAGTACTTC,CASSLTGTTQETQYF
TRBJ2-3,TRBV7-9,TRBD1,-,TGTGCCAGCAGCACCAGGGGGCACACAGAAACGCAGTATTTT,CASSTRGHTETQYF
TRBJ1-5,TRBV9,-,-,TGTGCCAGCAGCACACTCTCCGATCAGCCCCAGCATTTT,CASSTLSDQPQHF
TRBJ2-2,TRBV19,-,few,TGTGCCAGTAGTATAGATAGGAGCACCGGGGAGCTGTTTTTT,CASSIDRSTGELFF
TRBJ1-1,TRBV2,-,-,TGTGCCAGCAGCAGGACACAGGGCTGGACTGAAGCTTTCTTT,CASSRTQGWTEAFF
TRBJ1-1,TRBV4-1,TRBD1,few,TGCGCCAGCAGCCAACAGGGGGCATTGATAGCTTTCTTT,CASSQQGALIAFF
TRBJ1-1,TRBV2,-,-,TGTGCCAGCAGTGTCCTGACACTTAACACTGAAGCTTTCTTT,CASSVLTLNTEAFF
TRBJ2-1,TRBV2,TRBD2,-,TGTGCCAGCAGAGGACTAGCGGGAGAATCCTACAATGAGCAGTTCTTC,CASRGLAGESYNEQFF
TRBJ2-7,TRBV5-1,-,-,TGCGCCAGCAGCTCGGCCGACACCTCCTACGAGCAGTACTTC,CASSSADTSYEQYF
TRBJ2-2,TRBV9,-,-,TGTGCCAGCAGCGTAGATGGTCTTCCCAGCCGGGAGCTGTTTTTT,CASSVDGLPSRELFF
TRBJ2-7,TRBV19,TRBD1,-,TGTGCCAGTAGTATAGAAACAGGGGGCGTTCCCTACGAGCAGTACTTC,CASSIETGGVPYEQYF
TRBJ2-7,TRBV4-1,TRBD2,few,TGCGCCAGCAGGGGCCGGACTAGCGGGCCCTACGAGCAGTACTTC,CASRGRTSGPYEQYF
TRBJ1-2,TRBV27,TRBD1,-,TGTGCCAGCAGTTTGACAGGGCACCTTTATGGCTACACCTTC,CASSLTGHLYGYTF
TRBJ2-7,TRBV5-1,-,-,TGCGCCAGCAGCTTGGGCAGGGAGTACGAGCAGTACTTC,CASSLGREYEQYF
TRBJ2-5,TRBV6-6,-,once,TGTGCCAGCACCCGGGATAATGGAGAGACCCAGTACTTC,CASTRDNGETQYF
TRBJ1-1,TRBV28,-,few,TGTGCCAGCAGTTTCAGAGATCCCCGCGGTGGCACTGAAGCTTTCTTT,CASSFRDPRGGTEAFF
TRBJ1-4,TRBV6-5,-,-,TGTGCCAGCAGCCTCATGACAGCACCGAATGAAAAACTGTTTTTT,CASSLMTAPNEKLFF
TRBJ2-1,TRBV5-4,-,-,TGTGCCAGCAGCTTATACAGGGCCCTCTCCTACAATGAGCAGTTCTTC,CASSLYRALSYNEQFF
TRBJ2-1,TRBV7-6,TRBD1,-,TGTGCCAGCAGCGTCCGGGACAGCGCATACAATGAGCAGTTCTTC,CASSVRDSAYNEQFF
TRBJ1-5,TRBV19,-,-,TGTGCCAGTAGTATATCGGGCGGGGGAAGCAATCAGCCCCAGCATTTT,CASSISGGGSNQPQHF
TRBJ2-1,TRBV9,-,-,TGTGCCAGCAGCGCTCCCGGAGGGGGGGACTACAATGAGCAGTTCTTC,CASSAPGGGDYNEQFF
TRBJ2-3,TRBV29-1,-,-,TGCAGCGTTGAAGAATCTCGGGATACGCAGTATTTT,CSVEESRDTQYF